This entry is about one T cell receptor (beta chain). CDR1 is SNHLY and CDR2 is FYNNEI in the germline V gene. This CDR3 region has 16 residues. The V and J ends lost 8 bases and 4 bases, in that order; junction bases with no gene match: 10. This record comes from a study of blood T cell repertoires in COVID-19. As for the study in general: Researchers got acute and convalescent COVID-19 samples from the United States, Italy and Spain. T cells, B-cell-depleted T cells, or PBMCs supplied cDNA or gDNA.

As processed by the authors: The assay estimated nucleated cells by amplifying reference gene primers. Using immunoSEQ multiplex PCR, the repertoire was profiled, and TCRdb retains in-frame clones only, with some absent. The DNA gave D and trimming, while V, J and clone size come from that table. Counted here are about 29,000 clones, approximately 81% occurring once; the ten biggest clones make up about 10%. This chain joins TRBV2 and TRBJ1-4, with 10 bases matching TRBD1. The receptor's source is an elderly man with active COVID-19. Sample: peripheral blood. The CDR3 is CASRRGGQGNNEKLFF. CDR3 coding DNA: TGTGCCAGCCGACGAGGGGGACAGGGGAATAATGAAAAACTGTTTTTT.